This T cell receptor beta chain was sequenced in a study of blood T cell repertoires in COVID-19. Study background: Sites across the United States, Italy and Spain contributed samples from acute and convalescent COVID-19.

Repertoires were generated with immunoSEQ multiplex PCR, while TCRdb's copy carries only in-frame clones and drops some. The table shows about 240,000 clones, with around 86% occurring only once. The CDR3 length is 15 residues. Per germline, CDR1 SGHDN and CDR2 FVKESK. V was clipped by 2 bases and J by 3 bases, with 10 bases between them. V usage is TRBV14 and J usage is TRBJ2-2; D possibly corresponds to TRBD2 (6 bases). The sequenced sample consisted of peripheral blood. The sequence was collected from a woman in her sixties or seventies with active or convalescent COVID-19. Written as DNA, the CDR3 is TGTGCCAGCAGCCAAACGGGGGACTACACCGGGGAGCTGTTTTTT. It codes for CASSQTGDYTGELFF.